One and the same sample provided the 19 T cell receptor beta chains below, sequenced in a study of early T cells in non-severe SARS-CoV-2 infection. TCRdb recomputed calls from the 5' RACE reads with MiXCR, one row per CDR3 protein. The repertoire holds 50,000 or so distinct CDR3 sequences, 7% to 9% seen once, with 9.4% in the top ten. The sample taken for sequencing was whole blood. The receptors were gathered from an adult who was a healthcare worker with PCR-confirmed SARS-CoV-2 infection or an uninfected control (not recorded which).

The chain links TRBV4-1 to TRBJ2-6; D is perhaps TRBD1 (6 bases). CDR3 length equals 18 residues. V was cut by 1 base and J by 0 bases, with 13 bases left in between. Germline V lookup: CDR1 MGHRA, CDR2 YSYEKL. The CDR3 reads CASSQATGQSSGANVLTF. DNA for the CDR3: TGCGCCAGCAGCCAAGCTACGGGACAAAGCTCTGGGGCCAACGTCCTGACTTTC.

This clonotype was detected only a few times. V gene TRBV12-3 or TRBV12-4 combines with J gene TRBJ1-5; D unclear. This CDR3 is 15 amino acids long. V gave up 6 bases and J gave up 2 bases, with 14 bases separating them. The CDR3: CASRSQLLGNQPQHF. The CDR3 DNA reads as TGTGCCAGCAGGTCTCAGCTCCTTGGCAATCAGCCCCAGCATTTT.

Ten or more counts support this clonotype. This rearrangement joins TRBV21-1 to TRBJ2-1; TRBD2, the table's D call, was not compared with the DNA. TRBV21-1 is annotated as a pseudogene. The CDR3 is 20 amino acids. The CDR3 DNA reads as TGTGCCAGCAGCAAAGAGAAGAAGCCCGAACTAGCGGTGTTATACAATGAGCAGTTCTTC. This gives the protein CASSKEKKPELAVLYNEQFF.

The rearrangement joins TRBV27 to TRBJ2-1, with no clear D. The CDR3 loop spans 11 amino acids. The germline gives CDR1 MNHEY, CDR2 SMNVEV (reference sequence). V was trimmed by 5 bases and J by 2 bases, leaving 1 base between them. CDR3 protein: CASSTYNEQFF. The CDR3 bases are TGTGCCAGCAGTACCTACAATGAGCAGTTCTTC.

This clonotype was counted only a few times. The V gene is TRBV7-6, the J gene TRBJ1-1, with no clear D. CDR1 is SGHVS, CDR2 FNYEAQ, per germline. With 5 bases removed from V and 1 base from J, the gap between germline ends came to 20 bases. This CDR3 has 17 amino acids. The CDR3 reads CASSNIPLRVENTEAFF. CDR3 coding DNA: TGTGCCAGCAGCAATATCCCTTTAAGGGTAGAGAACACTGAAGCTTTCTTT.

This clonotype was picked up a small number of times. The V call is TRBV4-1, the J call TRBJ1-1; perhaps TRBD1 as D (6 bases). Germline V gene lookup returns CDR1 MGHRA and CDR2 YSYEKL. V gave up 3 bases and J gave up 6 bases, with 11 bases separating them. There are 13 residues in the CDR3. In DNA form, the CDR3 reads TGCGCCAGCAGCCACACTACAGGGCCTGAAGCTTTCTTT. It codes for CASSHTTGPEAFF.

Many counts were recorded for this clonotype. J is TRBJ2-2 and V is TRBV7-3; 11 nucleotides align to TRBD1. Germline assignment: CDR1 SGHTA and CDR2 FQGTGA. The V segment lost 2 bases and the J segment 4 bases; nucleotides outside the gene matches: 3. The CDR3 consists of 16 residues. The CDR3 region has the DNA TGTGCCAGCAGCTTAGGCGGGACAGGGGGCACCGGGGAGCTGTTTTTT. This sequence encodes CASSLGGTGGTGELFF.

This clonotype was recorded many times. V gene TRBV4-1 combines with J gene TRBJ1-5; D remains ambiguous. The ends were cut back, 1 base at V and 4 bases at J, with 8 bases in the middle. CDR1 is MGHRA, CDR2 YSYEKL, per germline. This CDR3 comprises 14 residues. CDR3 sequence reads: CASSQGEVNQPQHF. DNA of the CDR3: TGCGCCAGCAGCCAAGGCGAGGTTAATCAGCCCCAGCATTTT.

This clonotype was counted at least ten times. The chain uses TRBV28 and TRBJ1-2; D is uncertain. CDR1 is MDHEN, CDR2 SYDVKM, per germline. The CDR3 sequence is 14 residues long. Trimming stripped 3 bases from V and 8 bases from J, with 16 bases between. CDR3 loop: CASSFPPAGGGYTF. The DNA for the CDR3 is TGTGCCAGCAGTTTTCCCCCGGCAGGCGGAGGCTACACCTTC.

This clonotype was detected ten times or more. CDR3 bases: TGTGCCAGCAGTTACTTCGCGGGGGAGGGTGTCTACGAGCAGTACTTC. It is translated as CASSYFAGEGVYEQYF. The chain uses TRBV6-5 and TRBJ2-7, with TRBD2 identical over 7 bases. Germline assignment: CDR1 MNHEY and CDR2 SVGAGI. With 1 base clipped from V and 3 bases from J, the junction kept 9 bases outside the gene matches. The CDR3 length is 16 residues.

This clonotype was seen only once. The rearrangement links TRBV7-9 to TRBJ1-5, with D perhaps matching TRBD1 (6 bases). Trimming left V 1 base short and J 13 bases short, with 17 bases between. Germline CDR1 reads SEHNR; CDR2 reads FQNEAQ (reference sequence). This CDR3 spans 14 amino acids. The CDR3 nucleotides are TGTGCCAGCAGCTTAGATGACGAGGGGGACCCTCAGCATTTT. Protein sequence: CASSLDDEGDPQHF.

The CDR3 loop reads CASSLTGRQGTYEQYF. DNA for the CDR3: TGTGCCAGCAGTTTAACGGGTCGGCAGGGGACCTACGAGCAGTACTTC. The chain couples TRBV28 to TRBJ2-7; tentatively, D is TRBD1 (6 bases). Deletions cut 2 bases from V and 2 bases from J, with 16 bases between. CDR3 size: 16 residues. Germline V gene lookup returns CDR1 MDHEN and CDR2 SYDVKM.

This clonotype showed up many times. DNA of the CDR3: TGCAGCGTCCGACGGTCGAACACTGAAGCTTTCTTT. It codes for CSVRRSNTEAFF. V usage is TRBV29-1 and J usage is TRBJ1-1; no reliable D call. The CDR3 runs 12 residues. Trimming took off 6 bases at V and 1 base at J, with 9 bases between the two ends. Germline CDR1 reads SQVTM; CDR2 reads ANQGSEA.

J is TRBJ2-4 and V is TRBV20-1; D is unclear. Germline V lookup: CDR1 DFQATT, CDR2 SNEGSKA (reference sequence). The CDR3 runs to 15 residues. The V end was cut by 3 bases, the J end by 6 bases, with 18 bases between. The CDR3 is CSASPPLMGRNIQYF. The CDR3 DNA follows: TGCAGTGCTAGTCCGCCGCTGATGGGTAGAAACATTCAGTACTTC.

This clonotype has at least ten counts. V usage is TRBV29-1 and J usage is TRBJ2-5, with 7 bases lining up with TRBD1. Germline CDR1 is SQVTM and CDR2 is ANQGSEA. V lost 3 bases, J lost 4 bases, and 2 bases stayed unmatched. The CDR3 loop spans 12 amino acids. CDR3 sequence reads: CSVESGGETQYF. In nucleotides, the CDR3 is TGCAGCGTTGAGTCAGGGGGAGAGACCCAGTACTTC.

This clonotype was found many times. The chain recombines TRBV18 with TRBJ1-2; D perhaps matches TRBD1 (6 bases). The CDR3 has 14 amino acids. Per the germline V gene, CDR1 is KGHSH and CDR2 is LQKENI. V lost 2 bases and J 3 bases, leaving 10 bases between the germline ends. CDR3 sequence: CASSPGPGDYGYTF. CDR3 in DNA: TGTGCCAGCTCACCAGGGCCAGGGGACTATGGCTACACCTTC.

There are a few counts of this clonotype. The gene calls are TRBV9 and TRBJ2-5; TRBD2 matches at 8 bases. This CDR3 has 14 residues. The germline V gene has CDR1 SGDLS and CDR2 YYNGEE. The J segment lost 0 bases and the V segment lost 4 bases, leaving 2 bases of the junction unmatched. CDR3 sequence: CASSQRGNQETQYF. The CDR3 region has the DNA TGTGCCAGCAGCCAGCGGGGGAACCAAGAGACCCAGTACTTC.

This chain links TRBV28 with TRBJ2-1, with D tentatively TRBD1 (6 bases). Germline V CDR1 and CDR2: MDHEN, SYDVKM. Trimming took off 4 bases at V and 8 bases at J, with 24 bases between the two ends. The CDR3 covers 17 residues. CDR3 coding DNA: TGTGCCAGCAGTTACGTAGAAACAGGGCCCGTGGGTGATGAGCAGTTCTTC. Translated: CASSYVETGPVGDEQFF.

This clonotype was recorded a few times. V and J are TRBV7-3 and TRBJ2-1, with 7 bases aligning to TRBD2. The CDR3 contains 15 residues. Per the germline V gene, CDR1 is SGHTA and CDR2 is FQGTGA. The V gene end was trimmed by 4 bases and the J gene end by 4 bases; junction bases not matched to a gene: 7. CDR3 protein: CASSSRRGMYNEQFF. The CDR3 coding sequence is TGTGCCAGCAGCTCCCGGCGGGGGATGTACAATGAGCAGTTCTTC.